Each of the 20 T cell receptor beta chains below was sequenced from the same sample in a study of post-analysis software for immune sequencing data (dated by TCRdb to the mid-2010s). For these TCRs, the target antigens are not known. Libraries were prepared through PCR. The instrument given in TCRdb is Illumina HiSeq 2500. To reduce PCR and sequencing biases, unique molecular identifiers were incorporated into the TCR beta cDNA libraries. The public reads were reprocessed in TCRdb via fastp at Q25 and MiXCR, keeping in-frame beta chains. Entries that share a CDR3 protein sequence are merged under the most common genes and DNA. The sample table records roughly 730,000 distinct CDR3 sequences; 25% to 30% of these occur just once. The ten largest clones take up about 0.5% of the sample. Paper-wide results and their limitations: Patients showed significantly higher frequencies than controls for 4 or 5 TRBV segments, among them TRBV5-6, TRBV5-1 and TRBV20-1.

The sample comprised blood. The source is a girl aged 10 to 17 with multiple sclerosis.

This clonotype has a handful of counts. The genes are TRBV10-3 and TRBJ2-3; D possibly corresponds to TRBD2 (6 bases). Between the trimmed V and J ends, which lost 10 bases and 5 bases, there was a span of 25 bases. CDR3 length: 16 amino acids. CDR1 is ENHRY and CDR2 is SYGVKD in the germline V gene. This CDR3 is CATGKLASRGEDTQYF. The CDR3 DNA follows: TGTGCCACCGGGAAGCTTGCGTCCCGCGGGGAAGATACGCAGTATTTT.

The DNA for the CDR3 is TGCGCCAGCAGCTTGGCCGCAGGGGAACGGCAGTTCTTC. It translates to CASSLAAGERQFF. The chain is built from TRBV5-1 and TRBJ2-1; perhaps TRBD1 as D (6 bases). The V end was cut by 0 bases, the J end by 12 bases, with 13 bases between. Germline values: CDR1 SGHRS, CDR2 YFSETQ. CDR3 length: 13 residues.

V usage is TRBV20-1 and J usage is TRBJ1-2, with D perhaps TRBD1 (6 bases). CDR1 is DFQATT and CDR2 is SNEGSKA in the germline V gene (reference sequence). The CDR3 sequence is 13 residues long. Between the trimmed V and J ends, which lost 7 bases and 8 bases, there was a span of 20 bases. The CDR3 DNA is TGCAGTGTTACGCGTGGGGGCTTTCAGGGCTACACCTTC. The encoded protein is CSVTRGGFQGYTF.

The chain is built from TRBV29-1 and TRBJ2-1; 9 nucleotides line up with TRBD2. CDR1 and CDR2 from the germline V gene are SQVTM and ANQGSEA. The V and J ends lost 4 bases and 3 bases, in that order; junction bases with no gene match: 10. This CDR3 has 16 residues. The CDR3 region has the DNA TGCAGCGTTGTCGGGCTAGCGGGACCAATCTACAATGAGCAGTTCTTC. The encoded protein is CSVVGLAGPIYNEQFF.

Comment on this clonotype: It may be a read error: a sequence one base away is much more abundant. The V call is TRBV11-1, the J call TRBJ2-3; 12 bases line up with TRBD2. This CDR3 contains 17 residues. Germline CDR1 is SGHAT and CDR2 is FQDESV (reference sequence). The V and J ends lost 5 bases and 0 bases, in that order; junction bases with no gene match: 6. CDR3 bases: TGTGCCAGCAGCCCGTGGACTAGCGGGACTAGCACAGATACGCAGTATTTT. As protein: CASSPWTSGTSTDTQYF.

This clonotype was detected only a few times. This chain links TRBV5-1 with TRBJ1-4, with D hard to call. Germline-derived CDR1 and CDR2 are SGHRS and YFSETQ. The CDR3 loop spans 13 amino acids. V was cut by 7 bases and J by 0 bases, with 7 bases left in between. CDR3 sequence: CASAGATNEKLFF. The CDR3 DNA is TGCGCCAGCGCCGGAGCAACTAATGAAAAACTGTTTTTT.

The CDR3: CASTLGTGTTAQYF. The CDR3 region has the DNA TGTGCCAGCACCCTAGGCACAGGGACCACGGCCCAGTACTTC. This sequence joins TRBV12-3 or TRBV12-4 and TRBJ2-5, with D maybe TRBD1 (6 bases). This CDR3 has 14 residues. Deletions cut 7 bases from V and 9 bases from J, with 21 bases between.

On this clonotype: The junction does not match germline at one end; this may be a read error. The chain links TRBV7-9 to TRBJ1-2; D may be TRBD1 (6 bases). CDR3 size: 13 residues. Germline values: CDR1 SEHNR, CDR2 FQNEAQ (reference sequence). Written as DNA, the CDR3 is TGTGCCAGCAGCTTTGGCCAGGGGCTTGGCTACATCTTC. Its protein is CASSFGQGLGYIF.

DNA for the CDR3: TGTGCCAGCAGCTTAGTGCGGGAAAGCTCCTACGAGCAGTACTTC. Translated, it gives CASSLVRESSYEQYF. J is TRBJ2-7 and V is TRBV7-8; TRBD2 is a possible D gene (6 bases). The V gene lost 1 base and the J gene lost 0 bases, with 10 bases spanning the gap. The CDR3 sequence is 15 residues long. In germline, CDR1 is SGHVS, CDR2 FQNEAQ.

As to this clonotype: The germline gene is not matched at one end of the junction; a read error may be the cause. Here the CDR3 reads CASTRLILTNTEAFF. CDR3 nucleotides: TGTGCCAGCACCCGCCTTATCCTTACTAACACCGAAGCTTTCTTT. V and J are TRBV6-1 and TRBJ1-1; D remains unclear. This CDR3 has 15 amino acids. Germline V gives CDR1 MNHNS, CDR2 SASEGT.

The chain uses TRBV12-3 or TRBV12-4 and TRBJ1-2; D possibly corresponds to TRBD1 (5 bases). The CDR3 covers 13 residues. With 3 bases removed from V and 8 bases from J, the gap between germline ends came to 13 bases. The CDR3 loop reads CASSFGQGPGYTF. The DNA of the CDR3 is TGTGCCAGCAGTTTCGGGCAGGGACCGGGCTACACCTTC.

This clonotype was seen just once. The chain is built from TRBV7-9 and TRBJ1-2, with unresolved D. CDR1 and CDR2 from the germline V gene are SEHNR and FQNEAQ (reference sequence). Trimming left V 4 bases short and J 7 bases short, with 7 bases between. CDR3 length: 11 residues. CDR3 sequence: CASSSGSGYTF. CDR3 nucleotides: TGTGCCAGCAGCTCCGGGTCTGGCTACACCTTC.

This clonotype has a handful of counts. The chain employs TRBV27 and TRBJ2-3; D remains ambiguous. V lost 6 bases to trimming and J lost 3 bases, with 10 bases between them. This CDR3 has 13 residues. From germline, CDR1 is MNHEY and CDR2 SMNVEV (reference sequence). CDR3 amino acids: CASRDPITDTQYF. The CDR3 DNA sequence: TGTGCCAGCAGGGATCCGATTACAGATACGCAGTATTTT.

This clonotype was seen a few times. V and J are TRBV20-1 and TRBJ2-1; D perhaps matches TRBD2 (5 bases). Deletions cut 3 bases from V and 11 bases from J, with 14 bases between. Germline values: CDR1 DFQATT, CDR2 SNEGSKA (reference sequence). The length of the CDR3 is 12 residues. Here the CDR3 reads CSARQTTMKQFF. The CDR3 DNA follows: TGCAGTGCTAGGCAGACTACGATGAAGCAGTTCTTC.

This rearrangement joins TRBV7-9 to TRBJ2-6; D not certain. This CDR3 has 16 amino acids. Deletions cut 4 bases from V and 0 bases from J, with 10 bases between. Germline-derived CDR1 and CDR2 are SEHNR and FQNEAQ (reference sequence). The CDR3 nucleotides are TGTGCCAGCAGCTCGATCCGGGCCTCTGGGGCCAACGTCCTGACTTTC. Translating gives CASSSIRASGANVLTF.

CDR3 sequence reads: CSAPRQLGAPYEQYF. The CDR3 nucleotides read TGCAGTGCTCCCCGTCAGCTCGGGGCCCCCTACGAGCAGTACTTC. The V gene is TRBV20-1, the J gene TRBJ2-7; D is possibly TRBD1 or TRBD2 (5 bases each). CDR1 DFQATT and CDR2 SNEGSKA come from the germline V gene (reference sequence). Trimming shortened V by 5 bases and J by 2 bases, and 19 bases separated the two germline ends. This CDR3 contains 15 residues.

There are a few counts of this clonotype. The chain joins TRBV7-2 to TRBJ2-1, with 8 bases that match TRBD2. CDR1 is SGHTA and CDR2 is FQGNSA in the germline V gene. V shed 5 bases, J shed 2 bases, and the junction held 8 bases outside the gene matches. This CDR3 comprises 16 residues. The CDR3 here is CASSPLSGTTYNEQFF. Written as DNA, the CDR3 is TGTGCCAGCAGCCCCCTTAGCGGGACCACCTACAATGAGCAGTTCTTC.

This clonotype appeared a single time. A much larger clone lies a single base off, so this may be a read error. The CDR3 protein is CASSQVSHDYGYTF. The CDR3 DNA sequence: TGCGCCAGCAGTCAAGTTTCTCATGACTATGGCTACACCTTC. V is TRBV4-1 and J is TRBJ1-2; D is unresolved. CDR1 and CDR2 (germline): MGHRA, YSYEKL. CDR3 length equals 14 residues.

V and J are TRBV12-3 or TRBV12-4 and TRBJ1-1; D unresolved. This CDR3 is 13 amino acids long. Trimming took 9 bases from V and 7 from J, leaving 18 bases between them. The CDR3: CASSPGRLGEAFF. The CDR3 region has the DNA TGTGCCAGTAGTCCTGGACGTTTGGGTGAAGCTTTCTTT.

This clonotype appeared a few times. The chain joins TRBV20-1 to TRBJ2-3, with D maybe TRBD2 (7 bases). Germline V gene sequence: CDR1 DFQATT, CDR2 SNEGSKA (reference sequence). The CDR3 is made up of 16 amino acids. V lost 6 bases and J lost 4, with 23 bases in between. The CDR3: CSAEGGEGAVADTQYF. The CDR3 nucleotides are TGCAGTGCGGAGGGGGGGGAGGGAGCTGTGGCAGATACGCAGTATTTT.